Given below is one T cell receptor beta chain in context. This sample was included in a study of identical twins. TCRdb ran MiXCR on the 5' RACE reads and lists one entry per CDR3 protein. Among hundreds of thousands of distinct CDR3 sequences listed, roughly 10% were seen once. This CDR3 spans 14 amino acids. Deletions cut 2 bases from V and 2 bases from J, with 10 bases between. Germline values: CDR1 SEHNR, CDR2 FQNEAQ (reference sequence). This sample also belongs to another study, concerning yellow fever vaccine responses in identical twins.

This clonotype was obtained from a woman between 18 and 29 years old in good health. The V call is TRBV7-9, the J call TRBJ2-7; D not resolved. Specimen: CD8+ T cells sorted from blood. The CDR3 reads CASSLPQATYEQYF. The DNA of the CDR3 is TGTGCCAGCAGCTTACCTCAGGCTACCTACGAGCAGTACTTC.